A single T cell receptor (beta chain) is shown here with its context. Antigen: not known. The authors took one heparinised blood draw, averaging roughly 120 mL, from each donor. cDNA synthesis used the whole RNA isolate, giving expressed TCRB sequences. Sequencing used immunoSEQ multiplex PCR; TCRdb keeps in-frame clones, though not all of them. This table has approximately 38,000 clones, 64% appearing once. CDR1 is MDHEN, CDR2 SYDVKM, per germline. The V and J ends lost 6 bases and 0 bases, in that order; junction bases with no gene match: 8. There are 15 residues in the CDR3. This sample is part of a study of beta chain features in type 1 diabetes. General study results and limits: Patients with type 1 diabetes carried fewer insertions and had more deletions at their VDJ junctions.

Sequenced input: Tregs from blood. The clonotype originates from a woman aged 25 to 39 in good health. The chain joins TRBV28 to TRBJ2-7; 7 bases align to TRBD2. The CDR3 sequence is CASRLTGDYSYEQYF. CDR3 nucleotide sequence: TGTGCCAGCAGGCTGACGGGGGACTACTCCTACGAGCAGTACTTC.